The 15 T cell receptor beta chains given below trace back to one sample, sequenced in a study of blood T cell repertoires in COVID-19. Data came from immunoSEQ multiplex PCR; TCRdb stores just in-frame clones and leaves some out. Altogether tens of thousands of clones are present, roughly 87% being singletons, with the ten largest covering roughly 3.4%. Sequenced material: peripheral blood. The receptors stem from a man in his forties or fifties with COVID-19, enrolled during active disease.

The chain has TRBV3-1 (or the pseudogene TRBV3-2) and TRBJ1-1, with 8 bases identical to TRBD1. The J segment lost 5 bases and the V segment lost 4 bases, leaving 6 bases of the junction unmatched. Germline V gene sequence: CDR1 LGHDT, CDR2 YNNKEL (reference sequence). The CDR3 runs 14 residues. The CDR3 protein is CASSLQGVRTEAFF. For the CDR3, the DNA is TGTGCCAGCAGCCTACAGGGGGTAAGGACTGAAGCTTTCTTT.

The chain combines TRBV7-2 with TRBJ2-5; possible D gene TRBD2, 5 bases. The V end was cut by 5 bases, the J end by 1 base, with 8 bases between. This CDR3 is 13 amino acids long. Germline lookup yields CDR1 SGHTA and CDR2 FQGNSA. DNA for the CDR3: TGTGCCAGCAGCAAGGACTTCCAAGAGACCCAGTACTTC. As protein: CASSKDFQETQYF.

The chain combines TRBV5-1 with TRBJ2-7; D is possibly TRBD1 (6 bases). The germline V gene has CDR1 SGHRS and CDR2 YFSETQ. The CDR3 loop spans 18 amino acids. With 1 base removed from V and 3 bases from J, the gap between germline ends came to 23 bases. CDR3 nucleotides: TGCGCCAGCAGCTTGTGGACCCAACAGGGCACTCTCGGCTACGAGCAGTACTTC. Encoded protein: CASSLWTQQGTLGYEQYF. Using reference TRBV5-1 and TRBJ2-7 for the parts outside the CDR3, the full variable domain is KAGVTQTPRYLIKTRGQQVTLSCSPISGHRSVSWYQQTPGQGLQFLFEYFSETQRNKGNFPGRFSGRQFSNSRSEMNVSTLELGDSALYLCASSLWTQQGTLGYEQYFGPGTRLTVT.

V is TRBV11-2 and J is TRBJ2-1; possibly TRBD2 for D (9 bases). V lost 5 bases and J 8 bases, leaving 22 bases between the germline ends. CDR1 is SGHAT, CDR2 FQNNGV, per germline. CDR3 size: 16 residues. CDR3 DNA sequence: TGTGCCAGCAGCCGGACAGGGACTAGCTTTCACGATGAGCAGTTCTTC. Encoded protein: CASSRTGTSFHDEQFF.

This chain connects TRBV14 to TRBJ2-1; 7 bases are a match to TRBD2. J lost 4 bases, V lost 4 bases, and 22 bases had no gene match. This CDR3 is 20 amino acids long. Germline CDR1 SGHDN, CDR2 FVKESK. This chain's CDR3 is CASSLMPLSSLAAPYNEQFF. The CDR3 coding sequence is TGTGCCAGCAGCCTCATGCCTCTCTCTTCGCTAGCGGCCCCTTACAATGAGCAGTTCTTC.

This chain joins TRBV2 and TRBJ1-1, with a tentative D call TRBD1 (6 bases). Trimming shortened V by 7 bases and J by 0 bases, and 15 bases separated the two germline ends. CDR1 is SNHLY and CDR2 is FYNNEI in the germline V gene. This CDR3 is 15 amino acids long. The CDR3 region is CASIQDSTMNTEAFF. CDR3 sequence (DNA): TGTGCCAGCATCCAGGACAGTACCATGAACACTGAAGCTTTCTTT.

The genes are TRBV19 and TRBJ2-7, with 8 bases identical to TRBD2. Germline lookup yields CDR1 LNHDA and CDR2 SQIVND (reference sequence). With V trimmed by 6 bases and J by 11 bases, 9 bases remained unmatched. CDR3 length equals 12 residues. The CDR3 protein is CASSQGLGLKYF. The CDR3 DNA sequence: TGTGCCAGTAGCCAGGGACTAGGACTAAAGTACTTC.

The V gene is TRBV5-1, the J gene TRBJ2-5; TRBD2 aligns across 9 bases. With 0 bases clipped from V and 5 bases from J, the junction kept 5 bases outside the gene matches. Germline lookup yields CDR1 SGHRS and CDR2 YFSETQ. This CDR3 is 15 amino acids long. CDR3 protein: CASSLAAGGVETQYF. In nucleotides, the CDR3 is TGCGCCAGCAGCTTGGCGGCGGGGGGGGTGGAGACCCAGTACTTC.

This chain uses TRBV5-1 with TRBJ2-3, with TRBD2 matching over 13 bases. CDR3 length: 18 residues. CDR1 is SGHRS, CDR2 YFSETQ, per germline. Trimming cost V 3 bases and J 0 bases; bases outside gene matches: 7. In nucleotides, the CDR3 is TGCGCCAGCAGCTATCGGACTAGCGGGAGCTCTAGCACAGATACGCAGTATTTT. Its translation: CASSYRTSGSSSTDTQYF.

This rearrangement joins TRBV15 to TRBJ2-7, with 9 bases matching TRBD1. CDR1 LNHNV and CDR2 YYDKDF come from the germline V gene (reference sequence). V shed 5 bases, J shed 7 bases, and the junction held 12 bases outside the gene matches. CDR3 length: 15 amino acids. CDR3 DNA sequence: TGTGCCACCAGCGCGGCCGGGACAGGGACCTCAGAGCAGTACTTC. Protein product: CATSAAGTGTSEQYF.

The rearrangement links TRBV30 to TRBJ1-5; D is possibly TRBD1 (5 bases). The CDR3 has 14 amino acids. CDR1 and CDR2 (germline): GTSNPN, SVGIG (reference sequence). V lost 0 bases and J lost 7, with 13 bases in between. The DNA for the CDR3 is TGTGCCTGGAGTGTCGACGGGGGGGTACAGCCCCAGCATTTT. This sequence encodes CAWSVDGGVQPQHF.

The rearrangement uses TRBV7-9 and TRBJ2-5; D unresolved. The CDR3 covers 14 residues. Trimming pared 6 bases from V and 4 bases from J, leaving 15 bases between. Germline V lookup: CDR1 SEHNR, CDR2 FQNEAQ (reference sequence). CDR3 sequence (DNA): TGTGCCAGCAGTCTGAGAGGTTTAGGAGAGACCCAGTACTTC. Protein: CASSLRGLGETQYF.

This clone was counted only a few times. The chain uses TRBV7-3 and TRBJ2-7; 14 bases fit TRBD2. Germline CDR1 reads SGHTA; CDR2 reads FQGTGA. The trim removed 4 bases at V and 5 bases at J, leaving 4 bases unmatched. The CDR3 totals 15 residues. The CDR3 loop reads CASSSTGLAGDEQYF. The DNA of the CDR3 is TGTGCCAGCAGCTCGACGGGACTAGCGGGAGACGAGCAGTACTTC.

CDR3 loop: CASSQLGWESWEQYF. The CDR3 DNA follows: TGTGCCAGCAGCCAATTGGGCTGGGAGTCGTGGGAGCAGTACTTC. The gene calls are TRBV14 and TRBJ2-7; a possible D gene is TRBD2 (5 bases). The CDR3 runs to 15 residues. The germline gives CDR1 SGHDN, CDR2 FVKESK. V was pared by 2 bases and J by 7 bases, with 18 bases between. Filled out from reference TRBV14 and TRBJ2-7, the complete variable domain reads EAGVTQFPSHSVIEKGQTVTLRCDPISGHDNLYWYRRVMGKEIKFLLHFVKESKQDESGMPNNRFLAERTGGTYSTLKVQPAELEDSGVYFCASSQLGWESWEQYFGPGTRLTVT.

This chain joins TRBV30 and TRBJ2-2; no reliable D call. The CDR3 is 10 amino acids. The ends were cut back, 2 bases at V and 8 bases at J, with 3 bases in the middle. Germline lookup yields CDR1 GTSNPN and CDR2 SVGIG (reference sequence). The CDR3: CAWSRGELFF. For the CDR3, the DNA is TGTGCCTGGAGTCGTGGGGAGCTGTTTTTT.